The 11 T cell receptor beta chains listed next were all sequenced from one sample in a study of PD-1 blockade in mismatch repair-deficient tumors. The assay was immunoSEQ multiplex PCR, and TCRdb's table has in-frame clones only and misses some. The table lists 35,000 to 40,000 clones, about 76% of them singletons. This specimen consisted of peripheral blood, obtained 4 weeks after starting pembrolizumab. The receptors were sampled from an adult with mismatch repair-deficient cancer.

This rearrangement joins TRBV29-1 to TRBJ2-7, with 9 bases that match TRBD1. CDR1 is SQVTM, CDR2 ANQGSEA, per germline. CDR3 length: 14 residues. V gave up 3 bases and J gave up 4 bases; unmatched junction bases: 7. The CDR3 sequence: CSVDTGGFGYEQYF. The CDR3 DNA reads TGCAGCGTTGATACAGGGGGCTTCGGGTACGAGCAGTACTTC.

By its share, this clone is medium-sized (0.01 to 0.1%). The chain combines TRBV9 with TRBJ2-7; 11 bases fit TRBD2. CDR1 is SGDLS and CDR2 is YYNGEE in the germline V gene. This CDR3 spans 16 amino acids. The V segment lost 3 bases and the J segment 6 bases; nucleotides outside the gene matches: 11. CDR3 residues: CASSAGLAGGLGEQYF. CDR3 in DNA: TGTGCCAGCAGCGCGGGGCTAGCGGGAGGACTTGGCGAGCAGTACTTC.

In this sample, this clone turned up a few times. The CDR3 sequence is CASSLAYRGFGYTF. CDR3 coding DNA: TGTGCCAGCAGCTTAGCATACAGGGGCTTTGGCTACACCTTC. The genes are TRBV7-8 and TRBJ1-2; 7 positions match TRBD1. Unmatched junction bases numbered 5, after V lost 0 bases and J lost 7 bases. The CDR3 covers 14 residues. Looked up from germline, CDR1 is SGHVS and CDR2 is FQNEAQ.

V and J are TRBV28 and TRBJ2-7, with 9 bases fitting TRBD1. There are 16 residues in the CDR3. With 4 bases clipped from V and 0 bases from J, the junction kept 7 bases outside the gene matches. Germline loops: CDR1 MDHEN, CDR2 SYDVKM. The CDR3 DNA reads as TGTGCCAGCAGTTCGCTCGGACAGGGGTTCTCCTACGAGCAGTACTTC. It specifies CASSSLGQGFSYEQYF.

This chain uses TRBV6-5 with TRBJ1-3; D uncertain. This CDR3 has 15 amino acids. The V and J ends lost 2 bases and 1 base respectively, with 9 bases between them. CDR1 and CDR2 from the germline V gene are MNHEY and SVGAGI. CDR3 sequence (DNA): TGTGCCAGCAGTTACCGGCCAGATTCTGGAAACACCATATATTTT. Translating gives CASSYRPDSGNTIYF.

The CDR3 protein is CASRSKREGFSNEQFF. The CDR3 DNA is TGTGCCAGCAGGTCAAAGCGGGAGGGGTTTTCCAATGAGCAGTTCTTC. The J gene is TRBJ2-1, the V gene TRBV7-2; TRBD2 aligns across 10 bases. The trim removed 6 bases at V and 6 bases at J, leaving 11 bases unmatched. Germline values: CDR1 SGHTA, CDR2 FQGNSA. The CDR3 runs 16 residues.

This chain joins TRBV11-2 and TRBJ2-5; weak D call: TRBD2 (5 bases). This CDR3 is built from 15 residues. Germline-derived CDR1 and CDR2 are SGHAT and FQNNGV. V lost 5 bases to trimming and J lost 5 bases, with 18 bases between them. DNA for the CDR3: TGTGCCAGCAGCCGGACGGTTTGGGGAGCCGAGACCCAGTACTTC. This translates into CASSRTVWGAETQYF.

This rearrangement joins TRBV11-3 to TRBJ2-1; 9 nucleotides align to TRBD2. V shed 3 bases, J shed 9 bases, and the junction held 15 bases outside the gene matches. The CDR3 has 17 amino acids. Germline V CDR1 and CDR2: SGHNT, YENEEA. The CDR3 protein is CASSFSAVAGAFCEQFF. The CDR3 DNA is TGTGCCAGCAGCTTCTCAGCGGTAGCGGGAGCATTCTGTGAGCAGTTCTTC.

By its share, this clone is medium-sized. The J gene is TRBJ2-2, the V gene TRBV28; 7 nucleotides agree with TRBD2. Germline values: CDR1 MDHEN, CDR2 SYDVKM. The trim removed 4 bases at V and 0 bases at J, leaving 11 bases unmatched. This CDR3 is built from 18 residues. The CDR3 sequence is CASSSLAGPIANTGELFF. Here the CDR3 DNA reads TGTGCCAGCAGTTCATTAGCGGGCCCAATCGCGAACACCGGGGAGCTGTTTTTT.

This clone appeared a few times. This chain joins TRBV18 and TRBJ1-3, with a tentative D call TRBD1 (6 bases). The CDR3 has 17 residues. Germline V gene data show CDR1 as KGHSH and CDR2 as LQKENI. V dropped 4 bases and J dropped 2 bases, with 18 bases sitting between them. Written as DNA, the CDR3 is TGTGCCAGCTCACATCGCCAAAGAGCAGGGGCTGGAAACACCATATATTTT. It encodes CASSHRQRAGAGNTIYF.

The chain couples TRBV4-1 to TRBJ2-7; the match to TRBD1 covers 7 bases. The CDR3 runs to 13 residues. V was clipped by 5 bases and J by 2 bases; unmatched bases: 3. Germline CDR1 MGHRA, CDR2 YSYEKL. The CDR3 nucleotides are TGCGCCAGCAGCAAAGGACAGGCCTACGAGCAGTACTTC. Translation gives CASSKGQAYEQYF.